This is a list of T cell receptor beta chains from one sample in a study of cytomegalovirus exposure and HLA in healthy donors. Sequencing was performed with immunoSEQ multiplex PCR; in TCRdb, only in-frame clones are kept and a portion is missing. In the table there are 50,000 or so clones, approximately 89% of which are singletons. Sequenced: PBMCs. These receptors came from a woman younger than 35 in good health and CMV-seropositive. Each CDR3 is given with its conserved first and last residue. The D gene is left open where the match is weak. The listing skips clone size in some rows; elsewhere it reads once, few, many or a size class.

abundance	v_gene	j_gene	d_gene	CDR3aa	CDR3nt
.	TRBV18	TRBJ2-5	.	CASSPQISTGETQYF	TGTGCCAGCTCACCACAAATAAGTACCGGAGAGACCCAGTACTTC
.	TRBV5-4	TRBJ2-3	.	CASSLGTFASTDTQYF	TGTGCCAGCAGCCTGGGGACATTTGCTAGCACAGATACGCAGTATTTT
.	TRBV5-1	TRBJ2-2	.	CASSLSFRDTYTGELFF	TGCGCCAGCAGCTTGTCTTTTAGGGACACTTACACCGGGGAGCTGTTTTTT
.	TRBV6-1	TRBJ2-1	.	CASSDPGSNIDEQFF	TGTGCCAGCAGTGACCCAGGGTCTAACATCGATGAGCAGTTCTTC
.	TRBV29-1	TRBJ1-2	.	CSVELSSSRNSNYGYTF	TGCAGCGTTGAATTAAGTTCCTCTAGAAACTCTAACTATGGCTACACCTTC
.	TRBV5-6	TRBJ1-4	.	CASSPYSWNEKLFF	TGTGCCAGCAGCCCGTACTCCTGGAATGAAAAACTGTTTTTT
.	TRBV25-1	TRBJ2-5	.	CASSESAQQRRGTQYF	TGTGCCAGCAGTGAATCGGCCCAGCAGCGACGGGGGACCCAGTACTTC
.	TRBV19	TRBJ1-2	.	CASSIERDRGYGYTF	TGTGCCAGTAGTATCGAAAGAGACAGAGGATATGGCTACACCTTC
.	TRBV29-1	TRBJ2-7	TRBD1	CSGGQGITYEQYF	TGCAGTGGTGGACAGGGGATCACCTACGAGCAGTACTTC
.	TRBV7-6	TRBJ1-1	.	CASSPQVGWDTEAFF	TGTGCCAGCAGCCCCCAGGTTGGGTGGGACACTGAAGCTTTCTTT
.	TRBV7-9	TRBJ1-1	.	CASSLALGEWTEAFF	TGTGCCAGCAGCTTAGCGCTCGGGGAGTGGACTGAAGCTTTCTTT
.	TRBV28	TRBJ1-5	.	CASSFAGNSNQPQHF	TGTGCCAGCAGTTTTGCAGGGAATAGCAATCAGCCCCAGCATTTT
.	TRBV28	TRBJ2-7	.	CASRAGPESSYEQYF	TGTGCCAGCAGGGCGGGACCGGAATCCTCCTACGAGCAGTACTTC
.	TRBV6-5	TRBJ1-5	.	CASSTGSLSNQPQHF	TGTGCCAGCAGTACAGGGAGTCTGAGCAATCAGCCCCAGCATTTT
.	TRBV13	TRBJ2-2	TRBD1	CASSEDRATGELFF	TGTGCCAGCAGCGAGGACAGGGCCACCGGGGAGCTGTTTTTT
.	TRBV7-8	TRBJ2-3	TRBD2	CASSPRSTLAGSTDTQYF	TGTGCCAGCAGCCCCCGCTCAACACTAGCGGGGAGCACAGATACGCAGTATTTT
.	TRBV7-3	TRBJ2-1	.	CASSFAGANNEQFF	TGTGCCAGCAGCTTTGCAGGGGCGAACAATGAGCAGTTCTTC
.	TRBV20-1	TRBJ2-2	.	CSGNRAGELFF	TGCAGTGGAAATAGAGCCGGGGAGCTGTTTTTT
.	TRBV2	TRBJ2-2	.	CASSSQGGTGELFF	TGTGCCAGCAGTTCACAGGGAGGGACCGGGGAGCTGTTTTTT
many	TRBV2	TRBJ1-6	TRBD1	CASSDYGTGFSPLHF	TGTGCCAGCAGTGACTACGGGACAGGGTTTTCACCCCTCCACTTT
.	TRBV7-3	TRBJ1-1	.	CASSQFPRVSNTEAFF	TGTGCCAGCAGCCAGTTTCCCAGGGTATCGAACACTGAAGCTTTCTTT
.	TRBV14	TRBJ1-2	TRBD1	CASSQDVQGASYTF	TGTGCCAGCAGCCAAGACGTGCAGGGGGCAAGCTACACCTTC
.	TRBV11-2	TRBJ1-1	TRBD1	CASSSGQGKPSNTEAFF	TGTGCCAGCAGCTCTGGACAGGGCAAGCCTAGTAACACTGAAGCTTTCTTT
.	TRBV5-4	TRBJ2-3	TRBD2	CASSQRLADRTDTQYF	TGTGCCAGCAGCCAACGACTAGCGGACCGAACAGATACGCAGTATTTT
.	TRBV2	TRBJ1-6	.	CASSVDSNNSPLHF	TGTGCCAGCAGTGTCGACAGCAATAATTCACCCCTCCACTTT
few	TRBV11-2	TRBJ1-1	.	CASSLVVSEAFF	TGTGCCAGCAGCTTAGTCGTCAGTGAAGCTTTCTTT
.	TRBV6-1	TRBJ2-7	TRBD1	CASSQQTGYPYEQYF	TGTGCCAGCAGCCAGCAGACAGGGTACCCCTACGAGCAGTACTTC
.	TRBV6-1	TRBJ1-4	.	CASSEFGGLGEKLFF	TGTGCCAGCAGTGAATTCGGAGGACTGGGTGAAAAACTGTTTTTT
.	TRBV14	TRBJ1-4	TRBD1	CASSRGQGPNEKLFF	TGTGCCAGCAGCCGTGGACAGGGCCCAAATGAAAAACTGTTTTTT
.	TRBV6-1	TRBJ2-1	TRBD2	CASSEALVPTSGGLLRFYEQFF	TGTGCCAGCAGTGAAGCGCTCGTTCCGACTAGCGGGGGGCTCTTAAGGTTCTATGAGCAGTTCTTC
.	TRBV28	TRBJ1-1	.	CASSPPRWTEEAFF	TGTGCCAGCAGTCCCCCTCGTTGGACAGAAGAAGCTTTCTTT
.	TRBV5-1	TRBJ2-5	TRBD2	CASSLAGAGETQYF	TGCGCCAGCAGCTTAGCGGGGGCAGGGGAGACCCAGTACTTC
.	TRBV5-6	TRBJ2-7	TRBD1	CASSLGGTASYEQYF	TGTGCCAGCAGCTTGGGGGGGACAGCTTCCTACGAGCAGTACTTC
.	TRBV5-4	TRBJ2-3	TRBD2	CASSQGLAGVIDTQYF	TGTGCCAGCAGCCAGGGACTAGCGGGGGTTATAGATACGCAGTATTTT
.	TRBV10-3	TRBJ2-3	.	CAISVGRTSTDTQYF	TGTGCCATCAGTGTGGGGAGGACTAGCACAGATACGCAGTATTTT
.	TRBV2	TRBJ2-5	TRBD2	CASSPNLAGQETQYF	TGTGCCAGCAGTCCGAACTTAGCGGGGCAAGAGACCCAGTACTTC
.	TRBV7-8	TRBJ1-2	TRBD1	CASSFNPGQGRDGYTF	TGTGCCAGCAGCTTCAACCCGGGACAGGGCCGCGATGGCTACACCTTC